This T cell receptor beta chain appears in the sequencing data of a study of cytomegalovirus exposure and HLA in healthy donors (dated by TCRdb to the late 2010s). Looking at the study overall: An earlier analysis of around 600 of the donors reported approximately 300 Gb of sequence data and 100 million to 140 million unique TCR beta sequences from some 180 million T cells. Typing coverage varied by locus: about 620-630 donors for A, B, C, DRB1 and DQB1; more than 500 for DQA1; more than 600 for DPA1; approximately 470 for DPB1. HLA typing covered class I and class II loci at four-digit resolution. A later analysis re-analyzed previously published TCR beta repertoires from 500 to 700 donors and added high-resolution HLA genotyping to study TCR occurrence patterns. Across 398 genotyped donors of the cohort, an average of approximately 220,000 unique TCR beta nucleotide sequences per donor were sequenced, and approximately 17% of those sequences were non-productive. The study combined high-throughput TCR immunosequencing, statistical association of individual TCRs with disease status, and machine learning to predict cytomegalovirus infection status. The study profiled the T cell repertoires of about 640 subjects by immunosequencing and related them to cytomegalovirus serostatus. About 330 gigabases of sequencing data and around 85 million unique TCR sequences made up an early release that covered fewer than 650 HLA-typed donors. In the later analysis, no new phenotypic data were used to find candidate immune exposures; instead, reliance was placed on TCR beta sequences and their occurrence across donors. The genetic ancestry cluster associated with self-reported Caucasian donors included 65% to 90% of the roughly 390 genotyped donors. The study aimed to test whether signatures of past pathogen exposure could be identified by cataloging public T cell receptors. An earlier analysis of approximately 500 of the donors applied high-throughput TCR beta sequencing to assess whether each TCR beta V gene segment acted as functional or pseudogenic. Donor age, sex, ethnicity and CMV serostatus were compiled alongside the repertoire data. In a later genetic analysis, genome-wide SNP genotypes for about 55% of the roughly 700 donors were used, and that subset was treated as a discovery cohort. Roughly five DR-DQ haplotypes were handled as single units for association and clustering, since linkage in the cohort was strong. All discovery cohort repertoires had been generated using a single sequencing platform. Besides the first cohort of around 670 subjects, a separate validation cohort made up of 90 to 150 different subjects was used.

The cohort was made up of 500 to 850 healthy bone marrow donors. At the time of sampling, all cohort members were nominally healthy, though unrecorded immune exposures were likely present. The donor was CMV seronegative and belonged to the group of approximately 320 seronegative cohort members. A peripheral blood sample was collected from each donor, and TCR beta sequencing was performed on peripheral blood mononuclear cells. The Qiagen DNeasy Blood Extraction Kit was used to extract genomic DNA from the blood cell samples. This clone appeared a single time. There is no known antigen for this receptor. Base qualities are not at hand, and no much larger clone is one base apart. Paper-wide results and their limitations: Most CMV-associated TCR beta chains appeared to be HLA-restricted in a later analysis, and the HLA associations seemed to be driven largely by CMV exposure. In a later genetic analysis, a missense DCLRE1C variant was associated with V-gene and J-gene trimming of TCR beta chains, and the association was replicated in an independent cohort. The classifier was reported to diagnose cytomegalovirus status with high specificity and sensitivity in both the original cohort and the validation cohort. Linkage disequilibrium might explain the correlated functional status among segregating V segments, but an unknown experimental factor could not be ruled out. This cohort had only TCR beta chains sequenced, and the lack of alpha or paired-chain data limited which features could be detected. Some IMGT-functional V segments, including TRBV6-2 and TRBV6-3, could not be distinguished by the 87-base-pair reads and were therefore excluded. The study listed around 160 TCR beta chains as associated with cytomegalovirus. In a later analysis, HLA-associated TCR beta chains were found to be more clonally expanded and to have lower generation probabilities than equally common non-associated chains. Broadly in line with IMGT annotations, most TCR beta V segments showed up in productive rearrangements about 87% or about 30% of the time in an earlier analysis of several hundred of the donors. A cluster of highly shared sequence variants was judged likely to represent a technical artifact of the sequencing pipeline. Most TCR sequences were seen in very few donors, while some public TCRs were found in many individuals. The presence/absence analyses assumed that sequencing depth was roughly uniform across donors, and that assumption may not be true. A further reported finding was that TCR beta sequences accurately predicted the HLA-A and HLA-B alleles for most subjects in the first cohort. The authors suggested that the approach could potentially be generalized to other disease states and immunological phenotypes. According to a later analysis, parvovirus B19, influenza, CMV and Epstein-Barr virus appeared linked to several top co-occurrence clusters. Because some donors lacked HLA typing at each locus, the association tests relied only on the typed subset. A later analysis associated about 17,000 TCR beta sequences with specific HLA alleles at a false discovery rate of 0.05. In a later analysis, TCR association rates were found to vary across HLA loci, with the most associated TCRs seen for DRB1 alleles and the fewest for HLA-C alleles. Compared with the roughly 700-donor mean, donors in an Asian-associated ancestry cluster had fewer N-insertions in productive TCRs, according to a later genetic analysis. In vitro tests confirmed that three of the cytomegalovirus-associated TCR beta chains recognize cytomegalovirus antigens. Strong co-occurrence of HLA alleles, especially DR and DQ, made assigning TCR associations to individual alleles difficult. For the cohort, immune exposure information was limited to CMV serostatus. Because counts were too low, about 18 rarely observed V segments, including chromosome 9 orphons, were left out of the earlier analysis of 587 of the donors.

Libraries were built with the immunoSEQ multiplex PCR assay. For the multiplex PCR, a mixture combining 60 forward primers for TCR Vbeta segments and 13 reverse primers for TCR Jbeta segments was used. The CDR3 region of rearranged TCR beta genes was amplified from genomic DNA by a multiplex PCR assay. On the Illumina HiSeq System, the amplified TCR beta libraries were sequenced as 87-base-pair reads. The authors processed their data as follows. A later analysis tallied around 80 million unique TCR beta chains across the 600 to 700 repertoires, and about 10 million of those chains were shared by two or more donors. A nearest-neighbor algorithm error-corrected the raw reads and collapsed the reads into unique sequences, merging closely related sequences to remove PCR and sequencing errors. V, D and J gene segments were assigned by aligning CDR3 sequences to IMGT reference sequences. For a sequence to be retained, a match of at least six nucleotides to both a V gene segment and a J gene segment was required. Rearrangements were called productive when the CDR3 lacked stop codons and stayed in frame with V and J; all others were non-productive. CDR3 was defined by IMGT convention, running from the second conserved V-encoded cysteine to the conserved J-encoded phenylalanine. The earlier analysis of roughly 590 of the donors excluded any sequence lacking an unambiguous match to a single V gene segment. In an earlier analysis of approximately 550 of the donors, V segments were called functional above 56.7% productive rearrangements and were called segregating when the between-donor standard deviation exceeded 5%. A statistical classification framework was developed to diagnose cytomegalovirus status using the catalog of TCR beta chain sequences. In a later analysis, TCR nucleotide sequences were compared against IMGT/GENE-DB human TR gene sequences so that V and J genes could be assigned. A later analysis assigned CDR3 sequences and most-parsimonious VDJ recombination scenarios with the TCRdist pipeline. A later analysis defined each TCR beta chain by its CDR3 amino acid sequence plus V-gene family, and excluded reads lacking a unique V-gene family. As a way to deal with suspected cross-contamination and a sequencing artifact, a later analysis dropped over 550 nucleotide sequences that were highly shared and had low generation probability. For each public chain, a later analysis derived a clonal expansion index from normalized ranks of inferred template counts within each repertoire. Generation probabilities in a later analysis came from a VDJ recombination model fitted to out-of-frame rearrangements, and those results were checked against IGoR. Hypergeometric tests were used in a later analysis to score TCR-TCR, TCR-HLA and TCR-CMV co-occurrence, with a repertoire-size bias correction applied to the TCR pairs. A later analysis estimated false discovery rates by permuting HLA or CMV assignments 20 times. In a later analysis, co-occurring TCRs were grouped using DBSCAN, and TCRdist sequence similarity was added for clustering within HLA-allele-positive subsets. For co-occurrence clustering, repertoires with fewer than 30,000 or more than 120,000 public chains were excluded, along with a handful of repertoires with anomalous nucleotide sharing. TCRdb took over this immuneACCESS table, retaining in-frame rearrangements with V and J assigned. Such tables are incomplete; in checked studies, under half of the missing clones stem from an unresolved V gene, and the remainder is unexplained. That table supplies the V and J calls and clone size; D and trimming were determined from the DNA. Counted in this sample were about 170,000 clones; 70% to 80% of them appeared once. The top ten hold less than 1% of the sample.

V is clipped by 4 bases and J by 0 bases, and the sequence between their germline boundaries is 18 bases long. Sequences LNHNV (CDR1) and YYDKDF (CDR2) are obtained from the germline V gene (reference sequence). Spanning cysteine to phenylalanine, the CDR3 consists of 17 amino acids. Only the CDR3 portion is preserved as DNA: 51 bases, with reading frame beginning at the first base. The V and J genes are TRBV15 and TRBJ2-5; TRBD2 is a weak D gene call, 5 bases matching. Sequencing used PBMCs. The TCR sequence derives from a female donor in good health and CMV-seronegative. The nucleotide sequence is given as TGTGCCACCAGCAAAGCGGTGGCAGGCGAGTACCAAGAGACCCAGTACTTC. The translation is CATSKAVAGEYQETQYF.